This TCR beta chain was captured in a study of CD8 T cells in Susac syndrome. CD8+ and CD4+ T cells circulating in blood were sequenced for TCR beta. Negative isolation yielded CD8+ and CD4+ T cells; FACS enriched TEMRA cells. With random hexamers, roughly 0.45 to 1 ug RNA was reverse transcribed. A multiplex approach, immunoSEQ multiplex PCR, amplified TCR beta CDR3 across 54 Vbeta and 13 Jbeta. TCRdb re-derived calls from the immunoSEQ multiplex PCR reads in MiXCR, one entry per CDR3 protein. This table has under 200,000 distinct CDR3 sequences, approximately 95% appearing once. Sequencing was done on a sample of CD4+ T cells from PBMCs. The TCR comes from a human donor in good health.

CDR3 protein: CASSQDVRGQPQHF. In DNA form, the CDR3 reads TGTGCCAGCAGCCAAGACGTCCGCGGGCAGCCCCAGCATTTT. V and J are TRBV3-1 and TRBJ1-5, with D unclear. Trimming pared 0 bases from V and 7 bases from J, leaving 10 bases between. Germline V gives CDR1 LGHDT, CDR2 YNNKEL (reference sequence). The CDR3 totals 14 residues.